Listed below are T cell receptor beta chains from one sample, sequenced in a study of blood T cell repertoires in COVID-19. Clones were sequenced by immunoSEQ multiplex PCR, and TCRdb holds only the in-frame ones, with some missing. The sample consists of around 81,000 clones, approximately 84% of them appearing once. The source material was peripheral blood. These receptors were collected from a human donor in a cohort sampled during active COVID-19. Each CDR3 is given with its conserved first and last residue. A D gene is named only where the DNA matches it firmly. Rows may omit the clone size; those that give it use once, few, many or a size class.

CDR3 protein	CDR3 DNA	D gene	clone size	V gene	J gene
CASSFFQGDYGYTF	TGTGCCAGCAGCTTTTTTCAGGGTGACTATGGCTACACCTTC	-	-	TRBV11-2	TRBJ1-2
CASSTRTGRGTDTQYF	TGTGCCAGTAGTACCCGGACAGGGAGAGGGACAGATACGCAGTATTTT	TRBD1	-	TRBV19	TRBJ2-3
CASSHWTGRHQENYGYTF	TGCGCCAGCAGCCATTGGACAGGGCGCCACCAAGAGAACTATGGCTACACCTTC	TRBD1	-	TRBV4-1	TRBJ1-2
CASSLSGGAYEQYF	TGCGCCAGCAGCTTGTCGGGAGGGGCCTACGAGCAGTACTTC	TRBD2	-	TRBV5-1	TRBJ2-7
CASSREGTQHF	TGTGCCAGCAGCAGAGAGGGAACCCAGCATTTT	-	-	TRBV5-8	TRBJ1-5
CASNTGNNEQFF	TGTGCCAGTAACACGGGGAACAATGAGCAGTTCTTC	-	-	TRBV19	TRBJ2-1
CARAQRKARQDTQYF	TGTGCCAGAGCCCAGCGGAAAGCACGACAAGATACGCAGTATTTT	-	-	TRBV7-7	TRBJ2-3
CASSWAGREETQYF	TGCGCCAGCAGCTGGGCCGGGAGGGAAGAGACCCAGTACTTC	TRBD2	-	TRBV5-1	TRBJ2-5
CASSKLAGVPGELFF	TGTGCCAGCAGTAAACTAGCGGGGGTCCCCGGGGAGCTGTTTTTT	TRBD2	-	TRBV7-6	TRBJ2-2
CASSLAGGVSGYTF	TGTGCCAGCAGCTTGGCGGGGGGTGTTTCTGGCTACACCTTC	-	-	TRBV7-2	TRBJ1-2
CASSPGGPIAKNIQYF	TGTGCCAGCAGCCCAGGGGGGCCCATAGCCAAAAACATTCAGTACTTC	-	-	TRBV6-6	TRBJ2-4
CASSSTSGGNTGELFF	TGTGCCAGTAGTAGCACTAGCGGAGGGAACACCGGGGAGCTGTTTTTT	TRBD2	once	TRBV19	TRBJ2-2
CATSDPGTSKGNEQFF	TGTGCCACCAGTGATCCCGGGACATCGAAGGGGAATGAGCAGTTCTTC	-	once	TRBV24-1	TRBJ2-1
CASSFNSGQETQYF	TGTGCCAGCAGCTTCAATAGCGGACAAGAGACCCAGTACTTC	-	-	TRBV7-9	TRBJ2-5
CASSDLQGDEKLFF	TGCGCCAGCAGCGACCTACAGGGCGATGAAAAACTGTTTTTT	-	-	TRBV5-1	TRBJ1-4
CSVEGRDRGYTF	TGCAGCGTTGAAGGAAGGGACAGAGGCTACACCTTC	TRBD1	-	TRBV29-1	TRBJ1-2
CASSFLSSYEQYF	TGTGCCAGCAGCTTCCTCTCGTCCTACGAGCAGTACTTC	-	-	TRBV11-2	TRBJ2-7
CAISEIGVGDTEAFF	TGTGCCATCAGTGAAATCGGGGTAGGTGACACTGAAGCTTTCTTT	-	-	TRBV10-3	TRBJ1-1
CASSSPGPLHF	TGTGCCAGCAGCTCCCCCGGGCCCCTCCACTTT	-	-	TRBV9	TRBJ1-6
CATSTGTGNTIYF	TGTGCCACTTCGACAGGGACTGGAAACACCATATATTTT	TRBD1	-	TRBV19	TRBJ1-3
CASSPGLTAETQYF	TGTGCCAGCAGTCCGGGACTAACGGCCGAGACCCAGTACTTC	TRBD2	-	TRBV7-8	TRBJ2-5
CASSLGTGGVYEQYF	TGCGCCAGCAGCTTGGGGACAGGGGGAGTCTACGAGCAGTACTTC	TRBD1	few	TRBV5-1	TRBJ2-7
CASRLEPTNEKLFF	TGTGCCAGTAGGTTGGAGCCAACTAATGAAAAACTGTTTTTT	-	-	TRBV19	TRBJ1-4
CASRVQGERNSPLHF	TGTGCCAGCAGGGTTCAGGGGGAACGTAATTCACCCCTCCACTTT	TRBD1	-	TRBV6-6	TRBJ1-6
CAWSGTGGLEGYTF	TGTGCCTGGAGTGGGACAGGGGGGCTGGAAGGCTACACCTTC	TRBD1	-	TRBV30	TRBJ1-2
CASSLAGMTGNTIYF	TGTGCCAGCAGCTTGGCAGGGATGACCGGAAACACCATATATTTT	-	-	TRBV5-8	TRBJ1-3
CASSTRGTGELFF	TGTGCCAGCAGCACCCGGGGGACGGGGGAGCTGTTTTTT	-	-	TRBV9	TRBJ2-2
CASTTGTTNTGELFF	TGTGCCAGCACCACCGGGACTACGAACACCGGGGAGCTGTTTTTT	TRBD2	-	TRBV2	TRBJ2-2
CASSLIPRVNEQYF	TGTGCCAGCAGCTTAATCCCCAGGGTCAACGAGCAGTACTTC	-	-	TRBV11-2	TRBJ2-7
CASSLDRAASTEAFF	TGTGCCAGCAGCTTGGACAGGGCGGCAAGCACTGAAGCTTTCTTT	-	-	TRBV5-5	TRBJ1-1
CASSQLGGGANEQFF	TGTGCCAGCAGCCAATTGGGCGGGGGGGCGAATGAGCAGTTCTTC	TRBD2	-	TRBV3-1/TRBV3-2	TRBJ2-1
CASSLGQGGDLYEKLFF	TGTGCCAGCAGTTTAGGGCAAGGAGGGGACTTGTATGAAAAACTGTTTTTT	-	-	TRBV28	TRBJ1-4
CASSLAWETEAFF	TGTGCCAGCAGTTTAGCATGGGAGACTGAAGCTTTCTTT	-	-	TRBV12-3/TRBV12-4	TRBJ1-1
CASSFHGLGTDTQYF	TGCGCCAGCAGCTTTCACGGTCTCGGCACAGATACGCAGTATTTT	-	-	TRBV5-1	TRBJ2-3
CASSQWTFTDTQYF	TGTGCCAGCAGTCAATGGACTTTCACAGATACGCAGTATTTT	-	-	TRBV27	TRBJ2-3
CASSREIGTDEAFF	TGTGCCAGCAGCCGGGAAATAGGGACAGATGAAGCTTTCTTT	TRBD1	-	TRBV9	TRBJ1-1
CASSLYGGGNEQFF	TGTGCCAGCAGCTTGTACGGGGGGGGGAATGAGCAGTTCTTC	TRBD2	-	TRBV7-8	TRBJ2-1
CASSFEGAPGTQYF	TGTGCCAGCAGCTTTGAGGGGGCGCCAGGGACCCAGTACTTC	TRBD1	-	TRBV7-9	TRBJ2-5
CASSGSGGTAFF	TGTGCCAGCAGTGGATCAGGGGGCACAGCTTTCTTT	TRBD1	-	TRBV6-4	TRBJ1-1
CASSSTGYTTNEKLFF	TGCGCCAGCAGCTCGACAGGGTATACAACTAATGAAAAACTGTTTTTT	TRBD1	-	TRBV5-1	TRBJ1-4
CASSQDRIAYEQYF	TGTGCCAGCAGCCAGGACAGGATTGCCTACGAGCAGTACTTC	TRBD1	once	TRBV3-1/TRBV3-2	TRBJ2-7
CASSISPAVGAENTIYF	TGTGCCAGTAGTATTTCCCCCGCTGTGGGGGCGGAAAACACCATATATTTT	-	-	TRBV19	TRBJ1-3
CASTFTGNTEAFF	TGTGCCAGCACCTTTACAGGGAACACTGAAGCTTTCTTT	-	-	TRBV7-3	TRBJ1-1
CASAGGRNIQYF	TGTGCTAGTGCCGGGGGACGAAACATTCAGTACTTC	-	-	TRBV12-5	TRBJ2-4
CAWTRTQGWADTQYF	TGTGCCTGGACCCGTACCCAGGGCTGGGCAGATACGCAGTATTTT	-	-	TRBV30	TRBJ2-3
CASSLPQQGAGEQYF	TGTGCCAGCTCACTTCCCCAACAGGGGGCAGGCGAGCAGTACTTC	TRBD1	-	TRBV18	TRBJ2-7
CASNRADTQYF	TGTGCCAGCAACCGGGCAGATACGCAGTATTTT	-	-	TRBV2	TRBJ2-3
CASSPSLAGVGEQFF	TGTGCCAGCTCACCTAGTCTAGCGGGGGTTGGTGAGCAGTTCTTC	TRBD2	-	TRBV18	TRBJ2-1
CSAQGTLGTEAFF	TGCAGCGCACAGGGGACCTTGGGCACTGAAGCTTTCTTT	TRBD1	-	TRBV29-1	TRBJ1-1
CASNSRRLAGDNEQFF	TGTGCCAGCAACTCTCGGAGGTTAGCGGGGGACAATGAGCAGTTCTTC	TRBD2	-	TRBV2	TRBJ2-1
CASSGDRNSPLHF	TGTGCCAGCAGCGGGGACAGGAATTCACCCCTCCACTTT	TRBD1	-	TRBV2	TRBJ1-6
CASSVGGLAGGTSTDTQYF	TGTGCCAGCAGCGTAGGGGGACTAGCGGGAGGGACTAGCACAGATACGCAGTATTTT	TRBD2	-	TRBV9	TRBJ2-3
CASSQDPTRYTDTQYF	TGTGCCAGCAGCCAAGACCCCACCCGGTACACAGATACGCAGTATTTT	-	-	TRBV3-1/TRBV3-2	TRBJ2-3
CASSYGEATEAFF	TGTGCCAGCAGTTACGGGGAGGCCACTGAAGCTTTCTTT	-	-	TRBV6-5	TRBJ1-1
CASSDGMANTEAFF	TGCGCCAGCAGTGACGGGATGGCGAACACTGAAGCTTTCTTT	-	-	TRBV10-1	TRBJ1-1